This entry concerns a single TCR beta chain. The CDR3 is made up of 13 amino acids. Germline CDR1 and CDR2: MNHEY and SVGAGI. V was clipped by 3 bases and J by 1 base, with 6 bases between them. Using immunoSEQ multiplex PCR, the repertoire was profiled, and TCRdb retains in-frame clones only, with some absent. The data hold 25,000 or so clones, with about 90% observed a single time. This sample was included in a study of T cell changes during pregnancy in multiple sclerosis. The receptor was derived from a female donor with multiple sclerosis, enrolled in a pregnancy study. The chain has TRBV6-5 and TRBJ1-1; no clear D gene. This material consisted of CD8+ T cells from peripheral blood mononuclear cells, taken before pregnancy. CDR3 protein: CASSYAENTEAFF. Here the CDR3 DNA reads TGTGCCAGCAGTTATGCGGAGAACACTGAAGCTTTCTTT.